These T cell receptor beta chains were read from a single sample in a study of graft-versus-host responses after intestinal transplantation. Their target antigens are unknown. Libraries were prepared by immunoSEQ multiplex PCR; TCRdb keeps only in-frame clonotypes and omits some of them. The table lists 35,000 to 45,000 clones, around 94% of them singletons. The sample was unstimulated CD4+ T cells sorted from spleen or lymph node cells, taken before transplant. Every receptor here comes from a human donor who was the organ donor for an intestinal transplant. CDR3s include the opening cysteine and the closing phenylalanine or tryptophan. Fields, in order: clone size, V gene, D gene, J gene, CDR3 DNA, CDR3 protein. A D gene is named only where the DNA matches it firmly. Some rows have no size entry. The others give once, few or many, or a class for an expanded clone.

>-|TRBV30|-|TRBJ2-7
TGTGCCTGGAGCGACAGTACCTACGAGCAGTACTTC
CAWSDSTYEQYF
>-|TRBV6-5|TRBD1|TRBJ1-2
TGTGCCAGCAGTTCACGACAGGGGAGCTATGGCTACACCTTC
CASSSRQGSYGYTF
>-|TRBV7-6|-|TRBJ2-7
TGTGCCAGCAGCCTAGATTCGGGGACTCCGTACGAGCAGTACTTC
CASSLDSGTPYEQYF
>once|TRBV5-4|TRBD2|TRBJ2-1
TGTGCCAGCAGCTACCAGACTAGCGGGTACAATGAGCAGTTCTTC
CASSYQTSGYNEQFF
>-|TRBV6-6|TRBD1|TRBJ2-2
TGTGCCAGCAGATACGGACAGGGGGCCACCGGGGAGCTGTTTTTT
CASRYGQGATGELFF
>-|TRBV5-6|TRBD2|TRBJ2-5
TGTGCCAGCAGCTTGGGTCCTAGCGGGAGACAAGAGACCCAGTACTTC
CASSLGPSGRQETQYF
>-|TRBV19|TRBD1|TRBJ1-2
TGTGCCAGTAGGCTGGGACAGGGGGCATTCTATGGCTACACCTTC
CASRLGQGAFYGYTF
>-|TRBV5-8|-|TRBJ1-6
TGTGCCAGCAGTCTACCCAGGGGCTCCTCCTATAATTCACCCCTCCACTTT
CASSLPRGSSYNSPLHF
>-|TRBV4-1|-|TRBJ2-3
TGCGCCAGCAGCCAAGAGGGGTCAGATACGCAGTATTTT
CASSQEGSDTQYF
>-|TRBV7-8|TRBD1|TRBJ1-5
TGTGCCAGCAGCTGGACAGGGGGTAGCAATCAGCCCCAGCATTTT
CASSWTGGSNQPQHF
>-|TRBV7-2|TRBD1|TRBJ1-2
TGTGCCAGCAGCTTAGCGCGGCTGGGACAGGTCTATGGCTACACCTTC
CASSLARLGQVYGYTF
>few|TRBV9|-|TRBJ2-3
TGTGCCAGCAGCGTAGCCCCCCTAGCAGATACGCAGTATTTT
CASSVAPLADTQYF
>-|TRBV7-2|TRBD2|TRBJ2-7
TGTGCCAGCAGCTTATTTTGGGTCGGGACTAGCGGGGTCGAGCAGTACTTC
CASSLFWVGTSGVEQYF
>-|TRBV6-4|TRBD2|TRBJ2-1
TGTGCCAGCAGTGACCCGACTAGCGGGGGGACGAGCTCCTACAATGAGCAGTTCTTC
CASSDPTSGGTSSYNEQFF
>-|TRBV12-5|-|TRBJ2-1
TGTGCTAGTGGTTCGCAGGGATACAATGAGCAGTTCTTC
CASGSQGYNEQFF
>-|TRBV5-6|TRBD1|TRBJ1-1
TGTGCCAGCAGCTTAGGGGACAGGGACACTGAAGCTTTCTTT
CASSLGDRDTEAFF
>-|TRBV12-5|-|TRBJ1-1
TGTGCTAGTGGTTTGGACAGGAACACTGAAGCTTTCTTT
CASGLDRNTEAFF
>-|TRBV6-4|-|TRBJ2-3
TGTGCCAGCGCGCCGCGACTTCGAGATACGCAGTATTTT
CASAPRLRDTQYF
>-|TRBV9|-|TRBJ1-6
TGTGCCAGCAGCCCAGCCTACAGGGATTCACCCCTCCACTTT
CASSPAYRDSPLHF
>-|TRBV7-2|TRBD1|TRBJ1-6
TGTGCCAGCAGCTTACCAGGACAGGGGGCTTCACCCCTCCACTTT
CASSLPGQGASPLHF
>-|TRBV10-3|-|TRBJ1-2
TGTGCCATCAGTGACCCCGGGAGAACTTATGGCTACACCTTC
CAISDPGRTYGYTF
>-|TRBV11-2|-|TRBJ2-7
TGTGCCAGCAGCCCAGGACCGGGCGAGCAGTACTTC
CASSPGPGEQYF
>-|TRBV27|TRBD1|TRBJ1-2
TGTGCCAGCAGGCAACCGGGACAGGCTTTTAGCTACACCTTC
CASRQPGQAFSYTF
>-|TRBV28|-|TRBJ2-1
TGTGCCAGCAGTTTGAGGGGGAGCCTCTCCTACAATGAGCAGTTCTTC
CASSLRGSLSYNEQFF
>-|TRBV5-4|TRBD2|TRBJ2-7
TGTGCCAGCAGCGTGACTAGCGGGGGGGCCGGTGAGCAGTACTTC
CASSVTSGGAGEQYF
>-|TRBV5-6|TRBD1|TRBJ2-3
TGTGCCAGCAGCCTCAGGACAGGTGCCACAGATACGCAGTATTTT
CASSLRTGATDTQYF
>-|TRBV2|-|TRBJ1-2
TGTGCCAGCAGTTCAACCGGGACGGTCTATGGCTACACCTTC
CASSSTGTVYGYTF
>-|TRBV4-2|-|TRBJ2-2
TGTGCCAGCAGGTCAGATTACCACACCGGGGAGCTGTTTTTT
CASRSDYHTGELFF
>-|TRBV6-6|-|TRBJ2-2
TGTGCCAGCAGTTCACCAGGGGCCTCGAACACCGGGGAGCTGTTTTTT
CASSSPGASNTGELFF
>-|TRBV9|TRBD2|TRBJ2-3
TGTGCCAGCAGCGTAGGAGCCGGGACTAGCGGGCCTCGGTTCGCAGATACGCAGTATTTT
CASSVGAGTSGPRFADTQYF
>once|TRBV4-3|-|TRBJ1-1
TGCGCCAGCAGCCAAGGTAGCAGGGACACTGAAGCTTTCTTT
CASSQGSRDTEAFF
>-|TRBV6-1|-|TRBJ2-3
TGTGCCAGCACCGACCCGGGGCGGGGAGATACGCAGTATTTT
CASTDPGRGDTQYF
>-|TRBV5-4|TRBD1|TRBJ1-1
TGTGCCAGCAGCATTGAGGGGGCTGCGAACACTGAAGCTTTCTTT
CASSIEGAANTEAFF
>-|TRBV5-5|-|TRBJ1-5
TGTGCCAGCAGCTTGGGAGGGGTTAGGAATCAGCCCCAGCATTTT
CASSLGGVRNQPQHF
>once|TRBV5-6|TRBD2|TRBJ2-6
TGTGCCAGCAGCTTGGGACTAGCGGGGGGTTCCCTCTGGGCCAACGTCCTGACTTTC
CASSLGLAGGSLWANVLTF
>-|TRBV9|TRBD1|TRBJ2-1
TGTGCCAGCAGCGAGGACAGGGGGCACAATGAGCAGTTCTTC
CASSEDRGHNEQFF
>few|TRBV19|TRBD1|TRBJ2-3
TGTGCCAGTAGTATAGATCCGGGACAGGGCTACGATACGCAGTATTTT
CASSIDPGQGYDTQYF
>once|TRBV4-3|-|TRBJ1-1
TGCGCCAGCAGCCAAGACAAAACGGTGGGTTCTGAAGCTTTCTTT
CASSQDKTVGSEAFF
>-|TRBV30|-|TRBJ2-7
TGTGCCTGGAAGGTTTCCGGGGGACTTGACGAGCAGTACTTC
CAWKVSGGLDEQYF
>-|TRBV9|-|TRBJ2-7
TGTGCCAGCAGCGTAGGGGGCAGTCTCTACGAGCAGTACTTC
CASSVGGSLYEQYF
>-|TRBV7-2|-|TRBJ1-2
TGTGCCAGCAGCTCCACAGGGATCTATGGCTACACCTTC
CASSSTGIYGYTF
>-|TRBV15|-|TRBJ1-3
TGTGCCACCAGCAGAGATCGTGGGGATGGAAACACCATATATTTT
CATSRDRGDGNTIYF
>-|TRBV11-2|TRBD2|TRBJ2-7
TGTGCCAGCAGCCACTCCCCTAGCGGGGGGCCCGAGCAGTACTTC
CASSHSPSGGPEQYF
>-|TRBV6-6|TRBD1|TRBJ1-1
TGTGCCAGCAGTTTCACAGGGGGCACTGAAGCTTTCTTT
CASSFTGGTEAFF
>-|TRBV6-5|-|TRBJ2-5
TGTGCCAGCACCCGTCCGGGGCTCCAAGAGACCCAGTACTTC
CASTRPGLQETQYF
>-|TRBV2|TRBD1|TRBJ1-6
TGTGCCAGCACCGGAACAGGGGGCATCTCCTATAATTCACCCCTCCACTTT
CASTGTGGISYNSPLHF
>-|TRBV6-5|-|TRBJ1-2
TGTGCCAGCAGTGAAACAGGGACCAGCGGCTACACCTTC
CASSETGTSGYTF
>-|TRBV4-2|TRBD2|TRBJ2-3
TGTGCCAGCAGCCAAGCAGCGGGGGCCCTCACAGATACGCAGTATTTT
CASSQAAGALTDTQYF
>-|TRBV5-5|-|TRBJ2-5
TGTGCCAGCAGCTTGCAGGGGGGGAGATGGCAAGAGACCCAGTACTTC
CASSLQGGRWQETQYF
>once|TRBV7-2|TRBD1|TRBJ1-4
TGTGCCAGCAGCGCACAGGGGGCTTGGGAAAAACTGTTTTTT
CASSAQGAWEKLFF
>-|TRBV6-6|TRBD1|TRBJ1-4
TGTGCCAGCATCCACAGGGGGCGGCCTAATGAAAAACTGTTTTTT
CASIHRGRPNEKLFF
>-|TRBV28|-|TRBJ1-2
TGTGCCAGCAGTTTAGCTCCAGGATATCTCTATGGCTACACCTTC
CASSLAPGYLYGYTF